Shown below are 4 T cell receptor beta chains from a single sample sequenced in a study of regulatory T cells in long-lasting Graves disease. Time point reported: persistent/refractory GD, antithyroid drugs over 5 years with positive TRAb. The TCR library was made from RNA that had been extracted from PBMCs in TRIzol. HTBI primers from iRepertoire and Arm-PCR of CDR3 regions yielded the TCR beta libraries. TCRdb analysed the multiplex PCR reads with MiXCR anew, one entry per CDR3 protein. The sample contains 300,000 to 350,000 distinct CDR3 sequences, about 20% of which appear only once. Sequences were derived from peripheral blood mononuclear cells (PBMCs), sampled when the disease was refractory, from a patient treated with antithyroid drugs. These receptors were obtained from a female donor with Graves disease.

This clonotype was counted many times. The genes are TRBV11-3 and TRBJ1-5; D is unclear. Between the trimmed V and J ends, which lost 1 base and 6 bases, there was a span of 7 bases. The CDR3 has 13 amino acids. CDR1 is SGHNT, CDR2 YENEEA, per germline. CDR3 sequence: CASSLAFGQPQHF. DNA for the CDR3: TGTGCCAGCAGCTTAGCATTCGGTCAGCCCCAGCATTTT.

V usage is TRBV4-1 and J usage is TRBJ1-6; D is perhaps TRBD1 (5 bases). Germline V gene lookup returns CDR1 MGHRA and CDR2 YSYEKL. CDR3 length: 18 amino acids. V was pared by 1 base and J by 10 bases, with 23 bases between. CDR3 residues: CASSQGYRVGGLGSPLHF. The DNA for the CDR3 is TGCGCCAGCAGCCAAGGCTATCGGGTGGGGGGTCTCGGGTCACCCCTCCACTTT.

This clonotype was picked up many times. The chain carries TRBV6-5 and TRBJ1-5; 9 nucleotides agree with TRBD1. The germline V gene encodes CDR1 MNHEY and CDR2 SVGAGI. V was clipped by 4 bases and J by 3 bases; unmatched bases: 4. The CDR3 extends over 15 amino acids. The CDR3 protein is CASSWGQGLNQPQHF. The CDR3 nucleotides are TGTGCCAGCAGTTGGGGACAGGGCCTCAATCAGCCCCAGCATTTT.

V usage is TRBV7-9 and J usage is TRBJ1-1; D remains unclear. The CDR3 loop spans 11 amino acids. Looked up from germline, CDR1 is SEHNR and CDR2 is FQNEAQ (reference sequence). The chain's CDR3 is CATGLNTEAFF. The CDR3 coding sequence is TGTGCGACCGGGTTGAACACTGAAGCTTTCTTT. Using reference TRBV7-9 and TRBJ1-1 for the parts outside the CDR3, the full variable domain is DTGVSQNPRHKITKRGQNVTFRCDPISEHNRLYWYRQTLGQGPEFLTYFQNEAQLEKSRLLSDRFSAERPKGSFSTLEIQRTEQGDSAMYLCATGLNTEAFFGQGTRLTVV.